This T cell receptor beta chain originates from a study of metastatic and nonmetastatic thyroid tumors. Study-wide results and limits: When malignant thyroid tumors were compared with benign nodules, TCR beta diversity was reportedly significantly higher in the malignant tumors. This held in both blood and tumor samples.

Patients underwent thyroid surgery, and none had received any treatment before it. Looked up from germline, CDR1 is MGHDK and CDR2 is SYGVNS. The CDR3 spans 15 residues. The germline V and J ends were trimmed by 10 bases and 0 bases, with 16 bases remaining between them. Of note for this clone: As yet, its antigen is unknown. A much larger clone lies one base from this, so it may be a read error.

TCRdb ran MiXCR on the PCR reads. The profile shows over 40,000 clones, over 10% of them singletons. The chain recombines TRBV25-1 with TRBJ2-4; tentative D call: TRBD1 (6 bases). The sequence was obtained from a female donor with papillary thyroid cancer or a benign thyroid nodule (not recorded which). Some clones in this sample may be carry-over from other donors' samples. Sequencing was done on a sample of blood. CDR3 region: CAISWTAQAKNIQYF. CDR3 nucleotide sequence: TGTGCCATCAGCTGGACAGCCCAAGCCAAAAACATTCAGTACTTC.